The T cell receptor beta chain under discussion was sequenced for a study of T cells in Graves' hyperthyroidism and ophthalmopathy. In this sample, this clonotype turned up many times. TCR beta CDR3 sequences were amplified from RNA transcripts. Using the HTBI primer set, a first-round RT-PCR was run on the TCR CDR3. TCRdb reprocessed the multiplex PCR reads via MiXCR and lists one record per CDR3 protein. This table holds over 250,000 distinct CDR3 sequences, 20% to 30% found once. The CDR3 has 13 amino acids. V lost 3 bases and J lost 3, with 6 bases in between. The germline CDR1 and CDR2 sequences are MNHNS and SASEGT.

The sequencing input was blood. The chain couples TRBV6-1 to TRBJ1-5; D uncertain. This sequence was found in a man in his forties with Graves' hyperthyroidism that later progressed to Graves' ophthalmopathy. The CDR3 here is CASSERFNQPQHF. Written as DNA, the CDR3 is TGTGCCAGCAGTGAGAGATTCAATCAGCCCCAGCATTTT.